The next 32 T cell receptor beta chains were all read from a single sample in a study of T cell changes during pregnancy in multiple sclerosis. Clones were sequenced by immunoSEQ multiplex PCR, and TCRdb holds only the in-frame ones, with some missing. The data contain some 43,000 clones, roughly 87% of them seen just once; the ten biggest clones take up 9% to 10%. This sample comprised CD8+ T cells from peripheral blood mononuclear cells, obtained in the first trimester of pregnancy. The receptors derive from a female donor with multiple sclerosis, enrolled in a pregnancy study.

V usage is TRBV19 and J usage is TRBJ1-5; D not resolved. Deletions cut 1 base from V and 4 bases from J, with 14 bases between. Germline assignment: CDR1 LNHDA and CDR2 SQIVND (reference sequence). The CDR3 runs 16 residues. CDR3 bases: TGTGCCAGTAGTATAGTAACAGCTCGAAGTAATCAGCCCCAGCATTTT. Translated: CASSIVTARSNQPQHF.

The chain has TRBV12-5 and TRBJ2-1; 7 bases match TRBD1. The trim removed 8 bases at V and 4 bases at J, leaving 8 bases unmatched. The CDR3 spans 14 residues. The V gene's germline CDR1 is LGHNT and CDR2 FRNRAP. The CDR3 coding sequence is TGTGCTAGTTTACCGGGACAGATATACAATGAGCAGTTCTTC. As protein: CASLPGQIYNEQFF.

This sequence joins TRBV30 and TRBJ1-1, with D hard to call. V was cut by 5 bases and J by 1 base, with 5 bases left in between. This CDR3 has 11 amino acids. Germline CDR1 GTSNPN, CDR2 SVGIG (reference sequence). The CDR3 is CAWSRNTEAFF. Here the CDR3 DNA reads TGTGCCTGGTCGCGGAACACTGAAGCTTTCTTT.

The chain combines TRBV12-5 with TRBJ2-7; possibly TRBD1 for D (6 bases). From germline, CDR1 is LGHNT and CDR2 FRNRAP. The CDR3 sequence is 13 residues long. V dropped 1 base and J dropped 9 bases, with 13 bases sitting between them. CDR3 in DNA: TGTGCTAGTGGTTTGGAACAGGGTAGTGGGCAGTACTTC. Translating it yields CASGLEQGSGQYF.

The CDR3: CASSGMPQGEQYF. CDR3 nucleotide sequence: TGTGCCAGCAGTGGGATGCCCCAGGGAGAGCAGTACTTC. The chain recombines TRBV25-1 with TRBJ2-7, with a weak D call TRBD1 (5 bases). Trimming shortened V by 4 bases and J by 7 bases, and 14 bases separated the two germline ends. CDR3 length: 13 amino acids. In germline, CDR1 is MGHDK, CDR2 SYGVNS.

This chain uses TRBV4-2 with TRBJ1-5; 8 nucleotides agree with TRBD1. The CDR3 is 16 amino acids. After removal of 0 bases from V and 4 bases from J, the junction contained 5 bases not matched to a gene. Looked up from germline, CDR1 is LGHNA and CDR2 is YNFKEQ. This chain's CDR3 is CASSQETGDRNQPQHF. Here the CDR3 DNA reads TGTGCCAGCAGCCAAGAGACAGGGGATCGGAATCAGCCCCAGCATTTT.

This clone was counted a single time. The gene calls are TRBV7-7 and TRBJ2-7; 8 nucleotides align to TRBD1. Germline V gives CDR1 SSHAT, CDR2 FNYEAQ (reference sequence). This CDR3 comprises 13 residues. V dropped 3 bases and J dropped 7; count of bases not matched to a gene: 5. CDR3 in DNA: TGTGCCAGCAGCTTGACAGGGGCTGGAGAGCAGTACTTC. Translation: CASSLTGAGEQYF.

This rearrangement joins TRBV27 to TRBJ1-4; D call uncertain. The V gene lost 3 bases and the J gene lost 3 bases, with 11 bases spanning the gap. Germline V gene data show CDR1 as MNHEY and CDR2 as SMNVEV (reference sequence). The length of the CDR3 is 15 residues. The CDR3 sequence is CASSLAGRPNEKLFF. CDR3 nucleotides: TGTGCCAGCAGTTTGGCGGGCAGGCCTAATGAAAAACTGTTTTTT.

The chain uses TRBV5-6 and TRBJ2-2; TRBD1 might be the D (7 bases). With 0 bases removed from V and 0 bases from J, the gap between germline ends came to 9 bases. Germline CDR1 SGHDT, CDR2 YYEEEE. CDR3 length equals 16 residues. The CDR3: CASSLGGTANTGELFF. As DNA, the CDR3 is TGTGCCAGCAGCTTGGGCGGGACAGCGAACACCGGGGAGCTGTTTTTT.

This chain joins TRBV12-5 and TRBJ2-1; 9 bases line up with TRBD1. The CDR3 is made up of 14 amino acids. Trimming at V came to 6 bases and at J to 7 bases, leaving 7 bases not matched to a gene. CDR1 is LGHNT and CDR2 is FRNRAP in the germline V gene. In nucleotides, the CDR3 is TGTGCTAGTGGCCCGGGACAGGGTGGGAATGAGCAGTTCTTC. Residues: CASGPGQGGNEQFF.

The chain couples TRBV7-9 to TRBJ1-1, with a possible D match to TRBD1 (6 bases). The CDR3 extends over 19 amino acids. Trimming took 5 bases from V and 0 from J, leaving 25 bases between them. Germline assignment: CDR1 SEHNR and CDR2 FQNEAQ (reference sequence). The CDR3 DNA reads as TGTGCCAGCAGCCGTCTTGGACAGACGGGCCTTTATATGAACACTGAAGCTTTCTTT. Amino acid sequence: CASSRLGQTGLYMNTEAFF.

V is TRBV19 and J is TRBJ1-1, with 8 bases lining up with TRBD1. Trimming cost V 5 bases and J 6 bases; bases outside gene matches: 5. The CDR3 has 13 amino acids. CDR1 is LNHDA, CDR2 SQIVND, per germline (reference sequence). CDR3 sequence reads: CASSGTGGAEAFF. CDR3 in DNA: TGTGCCAGTAGTGGTACAGGGGGAGCTGAAGCTTTCTTT.

This chain uses TRBV7-8 with TRBJ1-5; 9 bases agree with TRBD1. The CDR3 sequence is 15 residues long. CDR1 and CDR2 from the germline V gene are SGHVS and FQNEAQ. J was trimmed by 1 base and V by 5 bases; bases with no gene match: 3. The CDR3 DNA follows: TGTGCCAGCAGCCCAGGGACAGGGAGCAATCAGCCCCAGCATTTT. It is translated as CASSPGTGSNQPQHF.

The gene calls are TRBV11-2 and TRBJ2-3, with D maybe TRBD2 (5 bases). This CDR3 is 16 amino acids long. Trimming left V 1 base short and J 0 bases short, with 11 bases between. The germline gives CDR1 SGHAT, CDR2 FQNNGV. CDR3 sequence reads: CASSLGTYVSTDTQYF. Here the CDR3 DNA reads TGTGCCAGCAGCTTAGGGACTTACGTTAGCACAGATACGCAGTATTTT.

The chain links TRBV7-6 to TRBJ2-5; 7 bases align to TRBD1. After removal of 3 bases from V and 2 bases from J, the junction contained 6 bases not matched to a gene. The CDR3 is 15 residues long. Looked up from germline, CDR1 is SGHVS and CDR2 is FNYEAQ. The CDR3 region has the DNA TGTGCCAGCAGCTTTTGGGACAGAAAACAAGAGACCCAGTACTTC. Translating gives CASSFWDRKQETQYF.

This chain joins TRBV19 and TRBJ1-1; TRBD1 might be the D (6 bases). The CDR3 is 13 amino acids. V lost 5 bases, J lost 1 base, and 8 bases lay in between. Germline loops: CDR1 LNHDA, CDR2 SQIVND (reference sequence). DNA for the CDR3: TGTGCCAGTAGTGAACAGGGGAACACTGAAGCTTTCTTT. This sequence encodes CASSEQGNTEAFF.

The chain is built from TRBV27 and TRBJ2-1; a weak D match, TRBD2 (5 bases). The germline gives CDR1 MNHEY, CDR2 SMNVEV (reference sequence). This CDR3 region has 12 residues. Trimming stripped 4 bases from V and 9 bases from J, with 10 bases between. CDR3 sequence reads: CASSSSSFEQFF. DNA of the CDR3: TGTGCCAGCAGTTCCTCTAGCTTTGAGCAGTTCTTC.

V gene TRBV27 combines with J gene TRBJ2-7; TRBD1 is a possible D gene (5 bases). The CDR3 is 14 residues long. Germline assignment: CDR1 MNHEY and CDR2 SMNVEV (reference sequence). Trimming took 0 bases from V and 3 from J, leaving 9 bases between them. The CDR3 DNA is TGTGCCAGCAGTTTATCTGACAGAAGCTACGAGCAGTACTTC. Encoded protein: CASSLSDRSYEQYF.

V gene TRBV7-8 combines with J gene TRBJ2-6, with TRBD2 as a possible D gene (7 bases). Per germline, CDR1 SGHVS and CDR2 FQNEAQ. V was pared by 1 base and J by 6 bases, with 16 bases between. The CDR3 has 17 amino acids. The CDR3 region is CASSLERGGWEANVLTF. CDR3 in DNA: TGTGCCAGCAGCTTAGAAAGGGGGGGTTGGGAGGCCAACGTCCTGACTTTC.

The chain has TRBV7-9 and TRBJ2-7; TRBD1 matches 11 bases. This CDR3 has 15 amino acids. V dropped 5 bases and J dropped 3; count of bases not matched to a gene: 6. Germline CDR1 SEHNR, CDR2 FQNEAQ (reference sequence). CDR3 nucleotides: TGTGCCAGCAGCGATCCGGGACAGGGGGACTACGAGCAGTACTTC. This sequence encodes CASSDPGQGDYEQYF.

The count of this clone is one. The J gene is TRBJ1-1, the V gene TRBV27; D is possibly TRBD1 (6 bases). Germline loops: CDR1 MNHEY, CDR2 SMNVEV (reference sequence). V gave up 2 bases and J gave up 4 bases, with 14 bases separating them. The CDR3 contains 15 residues. CDR3 in amino acids: CASSLVPRGTTEAFF. CDR3 nucleotide sequence: TGTGCCAGCAGTTTAGTGCCCAGGGGAACCACTGAAGCTTTCTTT.

The chain employs TRBV5-4 and TRBJ1-1, with a weak D call TRBD1 (6 bases). Germline V gene sequence: CDR1 SGHNT, CDR2 YYREEE (reference sequence). This CDR3 comprises 12 residues. Trimming cost V 4 bases and J 3 bases, with 7 bases left between them. CDR3 nucleotide sequence: TGTGCCAGCAGCGACAGGCACACTGAAGCTTTCTTT. Residues: CASSDRHTEAFF.

The chain recombines TRBV5-5 with TRBJ2-5, with D possibly TRBD1 on 6 matching bases. This CDR3 comprises 16 residues. Germline values: CDR1 SGHKS, CDR2 YYEKEE (reference sequence). Trimming stripped 3 bases from V and 4 bases from J, with 19 bases between. The CDR3 sequence is CASSSWGRGLGETQYF. DNA for the CDR3: TGTGCCAGCAGCTCTTGGGGCAGGGGATTGGGAGAGACCCAGTACTTC.

The CDR3 DNA sequence: TGTGCCAGCAGCGTAGCTTGGGAGCGGAGCACAGATACGCAGTATTTT. It specifies CASSVAWERSTDTQYF. V gene TRBV9 combines with J gene TRBJ2-3, with D possibly matching TRBD2 (5 bases). The CDR3 has 16 residues. The germline CDR1 and CDR2 sequences are SGDLS and YYNGEE. V was cut by 0 bases and J by 0 bases, with 11 bases left in between.

V usage is TRBV19 and J usage is TRBJ1-2; D gene unclear. Trimming took off 5 bases at V and 8 bases at J, with 12 bases between the two ends. In germline, CDR1 is LNHDA, CDR2 SQIVND (reference sequence). The CDR3 sequence is 12 residues long. CDR3 DNA: TGTGCCAGTAGTCCGGACCCGGGAGGCTACACCTTC. It is translated as CASSPDPGGYTF.

The chain links TRBV14 to TRBJ2-2; D perhaps matches TRBD1 (6 bases). CDR1 and CDR2 (germline): SGHDN, FVKESK. The CDR3 length is 17 residues. The germline V and J ends were trimmed by 0 bases and 1 base, with 12 bases remaining between them. Written as DNA, the CDR3 is TGTGCCAGCAGCCAAGATTTCGGACAGCTGAACACCGGGGAGCTGTTTTTT. This translates into CASSQDFGQLNTGELFF.

This clone was found once. This rearrangement joins TRBV5-1 to TRBJ2-3, with 11 bases identical to TRBD2. This CDR3 is 17 amino acids long. The germline gives CDR1 SGHRS, CDR2 YFSETQ. V gave up 4 bases and J gave up 2 bases; unmatched junction bases: 9. The CDR3, as DNA: TGCGCCAGCAGCCTCGGGGAACTAGCGGGGGTCACAGATACGCAGTATTTT. Translated: CASSLGELAGVTDTQYF.

The CDR3 sequence: CAIGDYAYEQYF. In DNA, the CDR3 is TGTGCCATCGGAGATTACGCCTACGAGCAGTACTTC. V usage is TRBV5-4 and J usage is TRBJ2-7, with D unresolved. V was shortened by 9 bases and J by 2 bases, with 12 bases between the two germline ends. Germline V gene data show CDR1 as SGHNT and CDR2 as YYREEE (reference sequence). The CDR3 covers 12 residues.

CDR3 bases: TGTGCCAGTAGCTTTGTCCCGGGACAGTACACCGGGGAGCTGTTTTTT. Translation: CASSFVPGQYTGELFF. The rearrangement joins TRBV19 to TRBJ2-2; 7 nucleotides line up with TRBD1. Germline assignment: CDR1 LNHDA and CDR2 SQIVND (reference sequence). The CDR3 sequence is 16 residues long. J lost 3 bases, V lost 6 bases, and 10 bases had no gene match.

This clone was counted once. The chain couples TRBV4-1 to TRBJ2-2; 10 bases line up with TRBD1. This CDR3 comprises 15 residues. V trimming: 2 bases; J trimming: 6 bases; junction bases outside the gene matches: 3. Germline V gene lookup returns CDR1 MGHRA and CDR2 YSYEKL. CDR3: CASSQTGTGAGELFF. CDR3 nucleotides: TGCGCCAGCAGCCAAACCGGGACAGGGGCCGGGGAGCTGTTTTTT.

The V and J genes are TRBV19 and TRBJ2-3; 8 bases are shared with TRBD1. Germline CDR1 and CDR2: LNHDA and SQIVND (reference sequence). J lost 6 bases, V lost 8 bases, and 7 bases had no gene match. The CDR3 runs to 13 residues. In DNA, the CDR3 is TGTGCCAGTGGAATCGGACAGGGCGATACGCAGTATTTT. Its protein product is CASGIGQGDTQYF.

CDR3: CASSLDRGASTEAFF. The CDR3 DNA sequence: TGTGCCAGCAGCTTGGACAGGGGGGCATCCACTGAAGCTTTCTTT. The chain carries TRBV7-6 and TRBJ1-1, with 10 bases fitting TRBD1. CDR1 is SGHVS, CDR2 FNYEAQ, per germline. Trimming removed 3 bases from V and 4 bases from J; junction bases left unmatched: 5. The CDR3 is 15 residues long. Filled out from reference TRBV7-6 and TRBJ1-1, the complete variable domain reads GAGVSQSPRYKVTKRGQDVALRCDPISGHVSLYWYRQALGQGPEFLTYFNYEAQQDKSGLPNDRFSAERPEGSISTLTIQRTEQRDSAMYRCASSLDRGASTEAFFGQGTRLTVV.